The clone carrying this TCR beta chain has just a few counts. The data belong to a study of cytomegalovirus exposure and HLA in healthy donors. The germline CDR1 and CDR2 sequences are SGHRS and YFSETQ. The V gene end was trimmed by 4 bases and the J gene end by 3 bases; junction bases not matched to a gene: 9. The CDR3 is 16 amino acids. The PCR used 60 Vbeta and 13 Jbeta primers. Using immunoSEQ multiplex PCR, the repertoire was profiled, and TCRdb retains in-frame clones only, with some absent. The repertoire holds almost 95,000 clones, with nearly 70% as singletons. Sequencing was performed on PBMCs. The sequence derives from a man in his forties or fifties in good health and CMV-seronegative. The chain employs TRBV5-1 and TRBJ1-4; 7 nucleotides agree with TRBD1. The CDR3 coding sequence is TGCGCCAGCAGCAGCCTATCACAGGGGTCTAATGAAAAACTGTTTTTT. Translated: CASSSLSQGSNEKLFF. The variable domain in full, with the rest retrieved from reference TRBV5-1 and TRBJ1-4, is KAGVTQTPRYLIKTRGQQVTLSCSPISGHRSVSWYQQTPGQGLQFLFEYFSETQRNKGNFPGRFSGRQFSNSRSEMNVSTLELGDSALYLCASSSLSQGSNEKLFFGSGTQLSVL.